A selection of T cell receptor beta chains follows, all from one sample in a study of vaccination and CD4 T cells after COVID-19. These TCRs' antigens remain unknown. TCRdb called the PCR reads again in MiXCR, with one record for every CDR3 protein. Altogether 20,000 to 25,000 distinct CDR3 sequences are present, 67% being singletons, with the ten largest covering about 17%. Specimen: CD4+ T cells from blood, cultured in vitro, collected after SARS-CoV-2 vaccination. All receptors come from a human donor who received a COVID-19 vaccine. CDR3s include the opening cysteine and the closing phenylalanine or tryptophan. A D gene is named only where the DNA matches it firmly. Clone size is not always given. Where it is, it says once, few, many or a class for expanded clones.

v_gene	d_gene	j_gene	abundance	CDR3aa	CDR3nt
TRBV20-1	.	TRBJ2-7	.	CSARDGVRVSSYEQYF	TGCAGTGCTAGAGATGGGGTCAGGGTTAGCTCCTACGAGCAGTACTTC
TRBV24-1	TRBD1	TRBJ1-2	.	CATSDRERNGYTF	TGTGCCACCTCGGACAGGGAAAGAAATGGCTACACCTTC
TRBV2	TRBD1	TRBJ1-5	.	CASSERGQVFGNQPQHF	TGTGCCAGCAGTGAACGTGGACAGGTTTTTGGCAATCAGCCCCAGCATTTT
TRBV2	TRBD2	TRBJ2-2	few	CASTRLAGGLGELFF	TGTGCCAGCACCCGACTAGCGGGGGGGCTCGGGGAGCTGTTTTTT
TRBV19	.	TRBJ2-7	.	CASKPVRDLRLTTTYEQYF	TGTGCCAGCAAACCCGTCCGGGACCTTCGTCTCACGACAACCTACGAGCAGTACTTC
TRBV7-9	.	TRBJ2-5	.	CASSSALGGVETQYF	TGTGCCAGCAGCAGTGCCCTTGGGGGTGTGGAGACCCAGTACTTC
TRBV30	.	TRBJ1-4	.	CAWSTSGGTNEKLFF	TGTGCCTGGAGTACGAGCGGGGGAACTAATGAAAAACTGTTTTTT
TRBV11-3	.	TRBJ1-1	.	CASSFGGLGEAFF	TGTGCCAGCAGCTTCGGGGGCCTTGGGGAAGCTTTCTTT
TRBV29-1	TRBD1	TRBJ1-2	.	CSALDRGNYGYTF	TGCAGCGCGCTGGACAGGGGCAACTATGGCTACACCTTC
TRBV2	.	TRBJ1-3	.	CASSPDRFGNTIYF	TGTGCCAGCAGTCCAGACAGATTTGGAAACACCATATATTTT
TRBV24-1	TRBD1	TRBJ1-1	.	CATSARAGGTEAFF	TGTGCCACCAGTGCCAGGGCAGGGGGCACTGAAGCTTTCTTT
TRBV20-1	.	TRBJ1-2	.	CSARDLGDGYTF	TGCAGTGCTAGAGATTTGGGGGATGGCTACACCTTC
TRBV3-1	.	TRBJ2-5	.	CASSQYPGAETQYF	TGTGCCAGCAGCCAGTACCCAGGGGCAGAGACCCAGTACTTC
TRBV7-8	TRBD2	TRBJ2-2	.	CASSLERGVPRNTGELFF	TGTGCCAGCAGCTTAGAGCGGGGGGTCCCCCGGAACACCGGGGAGCTGTTTTTT
TRBV5-1	TRBD2	TRBJ2-5	.	CASSIRGGPETQYF	TGCGCCAGCAGCATCCGGGGGGGCCCCGAGACCCAGTACTTC
TRBV19	.	TRBJ1-1	.	CAALPQGQNTEAFF	TGTGCCGCACTACCCCAGGGGCAAAACACTGAAGCTTTCTTT
TRBV30	.	TRBJ1-2	few	CAWVTLSGLYGYTF	TGTGCCTGGGTTACCCTTTCGGGTCTATATGGCTACACCTTC
TRBV7-8	.	TRBJ2-3	.	CASSLGGGRTDTQYF	TGTGCCAGCAGCTTAGGTGGGGGGCGCACAGATACGCAGTATTTT
TRBV19	TRBD1	TRBJ2-3	.	CASRMDRVTDTQYF	TGTGCCAGTAGGATGGACAGGGTCACAGATACGCAGTATTTT
TRBV2	.	TRBJ2-2	.	CASSPDSTGTGELFF	TGTGCCAGCAGTCCCGATTCCACAGGGACCGGGGAGCTGTTTTTT
TRBV5-4	TRBD1	TRBJ1-1	.	CASSLGTGRDTEAFF	TGTGCCAGCAGCTTGGGGACAGGGAGGGACACTGAAGCTTTCTTT
TRBV6-1	TRBD1	TRBJ1-2	.	CASTPGQVMGYTF	TGTGCCAGCACCCCGGGACAGGTGATGGGCTACACCTTC